This TCR beta chain was documented in a study of blood T cell repertoires in COVID-19. The wider study: PBMCs, B-cell-depleted T cells, or T cells provided the cDNA or gDNA that made up the material.

Original processing notes: Reference gene primer amplification yielded estimated nucleated cell counts. Generated by immunoSEQ multiplex PCR, the TCRdb table keeps only in-frame clones and is missing some. The D gene and trimming were derived from the DNA, and the V and J assignments and clone size from that table. The sample gives roughly 210,000 clones, 88% of which show up once; over 1.5% is in the top ten. V was clipped by 2 bases and J by 6 bases, with 11 bases between them. Germline CDR1 and CDR2: GTSNPN and SVGIG (reference sequence). This CDR3 spans 12 amino acids. The chain recombines TRBV30 with TRBJ2-7, with a possible D match to TRBD2 (6 bases). The clonotype was recovered from a man in his 70s with acute or convalescent COVID-19. Material for sequencing was peripheral blood. The CDR3, as DNA: TGTGCCTGGAGTCCCCACGGGGGCGAGCAGTACTTC. Translated, it gives CAWSPHGGEQYF.